The 29 T cell receptor beta chains reported below all come from one sample, sequenced in a study of shared clonotypes between healthy human individuals. CD45RO-negative cells were positively selected for CCR7, leaving out terminally differentiated effector memory CD45RA+ cells. Clones were read by immunoSEQ multiplex PCR, and TCRdb kept only the in-frame ones, dropping some. Among 2 million to 2.5 million clones listed, roughly 95% were seen once. Sequenced sample: naive CD8+ T cells sorted from blood. These receptors all stem from a man between 18 and 35 years old in good health.

The chain has TRBV4-3 and TRBJ1-1; D not certain. CDR3 length equals 15 residues. Germline V gene data show CDR1 as LGHNA and CDR2 as YSLEER. Trimming left V 0 bases short and J 3 bases short, with 11 bases between. The CDR3 region has the DNA TGCGCCAGCAGCCAAGATGGCAGGCTGGACACTGAAGCTTTCTTT. The encoded protein is CASSQDGRLDTEAFF.

This chain connects TRBV25-1 to TRBJ1-1; D gene uncertain. This CDR3 spans 13 amino acids. Per the germline V gene, CDR1 is MGHDK and CDR2 is SYGVNS. The ends were cut back, 4 bases at V and 7 bases at J, with 13 bases in the middle. CDR3 nucleotide sequence: TGTGCCAGCAGTGCCCCCTGGAGGAGTGAAGCTTTCTTT. This sequence encodes CASSAPWRSEAFF.

The V and J genes are TRBV10-3 and TRBJ2-1; TRBD2 might be the D (5 bases). The CDR3 loop spans 14 amino acids. V was trimmed by 2 bases and J by 4 bases, leaving 9 bases between them. Germline CDR1 reads ENHRY; CDR2 reads SYGVKD. The CDR3 is CAISEGSEYNEQFF. In DNA, the CDR3 is TGTGCCATCAGTGAGGGGAGCGAGTACAATGAGCAGTTCTTC.

The chain's CDR3 is CASSFKALGRGYEQYF. CDR3 DNA sequence: TGTGCCAGCAGCTTCAAAGCCCTGGGGAGGGGCTACGAGCAGTACTTC. The chain is built from TRBV6-4 and TRBJ2-7, with 7 positions matching TRBD2. Trimming took 6 bases from V and 3 from J; bases not matched to a gene: 14. The CDR3 has 16 amino acids. Looked up from germline, CDR1 is MRHNA and CDR2 is SNTAGT.

This sequence joins TRBV6-6 and TRBJ2-1; TRBD2 matches 8 bases. With V trimmed by 2 bases and J by 4 bases, 1 base remained unmatched. CDR3 length equals 14 residues. The germline V gene has CDR1 MNHNY and CDR2 SVGAGI (reference sequence). CDR3 nucleotide sequence: TGTGCCAGCAGTTACGAGCGGGAGTACAATGAGCAGTTCTTC. It codes for CASSYEREYNEQFF.

J is TRBJ1-1 and V is TRBV29-1; 12 positions match TRBD1. Looked up from germline, CDR1 is SQVTM and CDR2 is ANQGSEA. V was pared by 6 bases and J by 1 base, with 6 bases of the junction left unmatched. The CDR3 totals 15 residues. The CDR3: CSVEGTGGANTEAFF. The CDR3 DNA follows: TGCAGCGTCGAGGGGACAGGGGGCGCGAACACTGAAGCTTTCTTT.

V is TRBV13 and J is TRBJ1-1; the D is unclear. The CDR3 length is 12 residues. Per the germline V gene, CDR1 is PRHDT and CDR2 is FYEKMQ (reference sequence). V was shortened by 0 bases and J by 6 bases, with 5 bases between the two germline ends. CDR3 nucleotides: TGTGCCAGCAGCTTAGGCCCTCCTGAAGCTTTCTTT. This sequence encodes CASSLGPPEAFF. The full variable domain, rest sourced from reference TRBV13 and TRBJ1-1, is AAGVIQSPRHLIKEKRETATLKCYPIPRHDTVYWYQQGPGQDPQFLISFYEKMQSDKGSIPDRFSAQQFSDYHSELNMSSLELGDSALYFCASSLGPPEAFFGQGTRLTVV.

The CDR3 reads CASSLPGGLAGEETQYF. The DNA for the CDR3 is TGCGCCAGCAGCCTTCCTGGGGGACTAGCGGGAGAGGAGACCCAGTACTTC. The chain combines TRBV4-1 with TRBJ2-5; the match to TRBD2 covers 14 bases. Germline V CDR1 and CDR2: MGHRA, YSYEKL. There are 17 residues in the CDR3. V dropped 4 bases and J dropped 5; count of bases not matched to a gene: 9.

The chain uses TRBV6-1 and TRBJ1-3; a weak D match, TRBD1 (5 bases). Germline V gives CDR1 MNHNS, CDR2 SASEGT. The CDR3 length is 15 residues. The V end was cut by 4 bases, the J end by 8 bases, with 18 bases between. The CDR3, as DNA: TGTGCCAGCAGTGTAACCAACTATTGGGGGGACACCATATATTTT. Its translation: CASSVTNYWGDTIYF.

V gene TRBV27 combines with J gene TRBJ1-5, with D possibly matching TRBD1 (5 bases). Germline V gives CDR1 MNHEY, CDR2 SMNVEV (reference sequence). This CDR3 is 14 amino acids long. Trimming shortened V by 4 bases and J by 6 bases, and 13 bases separated the two germline ends. The DNA for the CDR3 is TGTGCCAGCAGTTGGGTCCAGGGCCTTCAGCCCCAGCATTTT. Its protein product is CASSWVQGLQPQHF.

This clone has just one count. This chain uses TRBV6-6 with TRBJ2-2, with D unresolved. Per germline, CDR1 MNHNY and CDR2 SVGAGI (reference sequence). Trimming stripped 0 bases from V and 1 base from J, with 3 bases between. This CDR3 region has 14 residues. The chain's CDR3 is CASSYSVNTGELFF. The CDR3 DNA sequence: TGTGCCAGCAGTTACTCTGTGAACACCGGGGAGCTGTTTTTT.

This chain links TRBV28 with TRBJ2-5; 12 nucleotides align to TRBD2. This CDR3 is built from 19 residues. Germline loops: CDR1 MDHEN, CDR2 SYDVKM. With 4 bases clipped from V and 2 bases from J, the junction kept 14 bases outside the gene matches. CDR3: CASSSLLTSGGEWQETQYF. CDR3 bases: TGTGCCAGCAGTTCCCTCCTGACTAGCGGGGGTGAGTGGCAAGAGACCCAGTACTTC.

The chain employs TRBV28 and TRBJ2-3, with D possibly matching TRBD2 (7 bases). Germline V gene lookup returns CDR1 MDHEN and CDR2 SYDVKM. V lost 1 base to trimming and J lost 6 bases, with 14 bases between them. The CDR3 totals 15 residues. CDR3 in amino acids: CASSLFGGPGDTQYF. The DNA for the CDR3 is TGTGCCAGCAGTTTATTCGGGGGGCCAGGGGATACGCAGTATTTT. Together with reference TRBV28 and TRBJ2-3, the CDR3 gives the full variable domain: DVKVTQSSRYLVKRTGEKVFLECVQDMDHENMFWYRQDPGLGLRLIYFSYDVKMKEKGDIPEGYSVSREKKERFSLILESASTNQTSMYLCASSLFGGPGDTQYFGPGTRLTVL.

J is TRBJ1-4 and V is TRBV15, with 7 bases fitting TRBD1. The germline gives CDR1 LNHNV, CDR2 YYDKDF (reference sequence). Trimming removed 1 base from V and 8 bases from J; junction bases left unmatched: 4. The CDR3 is 14 amino acids. CDR3 loop: CATSRAQGYEKLFF. CDR3 DNA: TGTGCCACCAGCAGAGCACAGGGGTACGAAAAACTGTTTTTT.

V and J are TRBV30 and TRBJ2-3; D tentatively fits TRBD1 or TRBD2 (5 bases each). Per germline, CDR1 GTSNPN and CDR2 SVGIG (reference sequence). The germline V and J ends were trimmed by 4 bases and 2 bases, with 10 bases remaining between them. The CDR3 runs 13 residues. The DNA of the CDR3 is TGTGCCTGGACCGGGACGGACACAGATACGCAGTATTTT. Translation gives CAWTGTDTDTQYF.

The sample holds one count of this clone. This sequence joins TRBV7-9 and TRBJ1-6; perhaps TRBD1 as D (6 bases). CDR3 size: 12 residues. V lost 6 bases and J lost 11, with 11 bases in between. Germline lookup yields CDR1 SEHNR and CDR2 FQNEAQ (reference sequence). CDR3 nucleotides: TGTGCCAGCAGGCGTGAGGGGGCACCCCTCCACTTT. Protein product: CASRREGAPLHF. Full variable domain (missing parts from reference TRBV7-9 and TRBJ1-6): DTGVSQNPRHKITKRGQNVTFRCDPISEHNRLYWYRQTLGQGPEFLTYFQNEAQLEKSRLLSDRFSAERPKGSFSTLEIQRTEQGDSAMYLCASRREGAPLHFGNGTRLTVT.

This chain links TRBV27 with TRBJ2-7; possibly TRBD1 or TRBD2 for D (5 bases each). CDR1 and CDR2 (germline): MNHEY, SMNVEV (reference sequence). Trimming removed 6 bases from V and 0 bases from J, with 15 bases in between. There are 15 residues in the CDR3. The chain's CDR3 is CASRVTGTNSYEQYF. Written as DNA, the CDR3 is TGTGCCAGCAGAGTAACCGGGACCAACTCCTACGAGCAGTACTTC.

This clone was found once. The V and J genes are TRBV13 and TRBJ1-6, with no clear D. CDR3 size: 16 residues. The germline V and J ends were trimmed by 4 bases and 1 base, with 11 bases remaining between them. CDR1 PRHDT and CDR2 FYEKMQ come from the germline V gene (reference sequence). The CDR3 sequence is CASSSLGRSYNSPLHF. In DNA, the CDR3 is TGTGCCAGCAGCTCCCTAGGGAGGTCCTATAATTCACCCCTCCACTTT.

The chain is built from TRBV30 and TRBJ1-4; D call uncertain. The germline V gene encodes CDR1 GTSNPN and CDR2 SVGIG (reference sequence). CDR3 length: 13 amino acids. The V end was cut by 0 bases, the J end by 2 bases, with 4 bases between. CDR3 region: CAWSVGTNEKLFF. CDR3 DNA: TGTGCCTGGAGTGTCGGGACTAATGAAAAACTGTTTTTT. Full variable domain (missing parts from reference TRBV30 and TRBJ1-4): SQTIHQWPATLVQPVGSPLSLECTVEGTSNPNLYWYRQAAGRGLQLLFYSVGIGQISSEVPQNLSASRPQDRQFILSSKKLLLSDSGFYLCAWSVGTNEKLFFGSGTQLSVL.

The rearrangement joins TRBV7-9 to TRBJ2-7, with TRBD1 identical over 9 bases. V lost 2 bases and J lost 0; bases outside the gene matches: 2. Germline-derived CDR1 and CDR2 are SEHNR and FQNEAQ (reference sequence). CDR3 length: 15 amino acids. The DNA of the CDR3 is TGTGCCAGCAGCTTACACAGGGGGCCCTCCTACGAGCAGTACTTC. Residues: CASSLHRGPSYEQYF. Supplemented by reference TRBV7-9 and TRBJ2-7, the full variable domain reads DTGVSQNPRHKITKRGQNVTFRCDPISEHNRLYWYRQTLGQGPEFLTYFQNEAQLEKSRLLSDRFSAERPKGSFSTLEIQRTEQGDSAMYLCASSLHRGPSYEQYFGPGTRLTVT.

This chain links TRBV4-1 with TRBJ2-2; 9 positions agree with TRBD1. Germline V lookup: CDR1 MGHRA, CDR2 YSYEKL. The CDR3 covers 16 residues. After removal of 2 bases from V and 4 bases from J, the junction contained 5 bases not matched to a gene. For the CDR3, the DNA is TGCGCCAGCAGCCAAACAGGGGGCGCTGGCACCGGGGAGCTGTTTTTT. It codes for CASSQTGGAGTGELFF.

The V call is TRBV30, the J call TRBJ2-5; no reliable D call. The CDR3 contains 13 residues. From germline, CDR1 is GTSNPN and CDR2 SVGIG (reference sequence). V lost 2 bases, J lost 5 bases, and 12 bases lay in between. The CDR3 protein is CAWSPPSRETQYF. Written as DNA, the CDR3 is TGTGCCTGGAGTCCCCCCTCCCGGGAGACCCAGTACTTC. Looking up the rest from reference TRBV30 and TRBJ2-5 gives the full variable domain: SQTIHQWPATLVQPVGSPLSLECTVEGTSNPNLYWYRQAAGRGLQLLFYSVGIGQISSEVPQNLSASRPQDRQFILSSKKLLLSDSGFYLCAWSPPSRETQYFGPGTRLLVL.

The V gene is TRBV7-8, the J gene TRBJ1-3, with D uncertain. Germline CDR1 SGHVS, CDR2 FQNEAQ. The CDR3 totals 14 residues. Trimming shortened V by 5 bases and J by 0 bases, and 8 bases separated the two germline ends. CDR3 sequence reads: CASSQQASGNTIYF. Written as DNA, the CDR3 is TGTGCCAGCAGCCAACAAGCCTCTGGAAACACCATATATTTT.

CDR3 sequence (DNA): TGTGCCAGCAGGGGAACCGGGACAGGGATCAGGGAGCAGTACTTC. This gives the protein CASRGTGTGIREQYF. The chain has TRBV27 and TRBJ2-7; TRBD1 matches at 9 bases. V lost 6 bases and J lost 7; bases outside the gene matches: 13. CDR1 and CDR2 from the germline V gene are MNHEY and SMNVEV (reference sequence). The CDR3 runs to 15 residues.

This rearrangement joins TRBV27 to TRBJ2-1, with a possible D match to TRBD2 (6 bases). The CDR3 length is 15 residues. The germline gives CDR1 MNHEY, CDR2 SMNVEV (reference sequence). The germline V and J ends were trimmed by 6 bases and 9 bases, with 21 bases remaining between them. CDR3 DNA: TGTGCCAGCAGCTGGGTAGTGGGGGAGGTGTTTGAGCAGTTCTTC. It translates to CASSWVVGEVFEQFF.

This sequence joins TRBV7-9 and TRBJ2-7, with 10 bases aligning to TRBD2. The CDR3 runs to 14 residues. The germline V gene has CDR1 SEHNR and CDR2 FQNEAQ (reference sequence). Losses at the gene ends were 4 bases for V and 5 bases for J; bases not matched to a gene: 5. This CDR3 reads CASSSAAGGDEQYF. In DNA form, the CDR3 reads TGTGCCAGCAGCTCCGCAGCGGGAGGGGACGAGCAGTACTTC.

The gene calls are TRBV7-8 and TRBJ1-6; D remains unclear. Per the germline V gene, CDR1 is SGHVS and CDR2 is FQNEAQ. The CDR3 has 15 residues. Trimming cost V 1 base and J 7 bases, with 11 bases left between them. CDR3 protein: CASSLEPAQNSPLHF. The DNA of the CDR3 is TGTGCCAGCAGCTTAGAGCCAGCCCAGAATTCACCCCTCCACTTT.

The rearrangement joins TRBV10-3 to TRBJ1-3; weak D call: TRBD1 (6 bases). Germline CDR1 reads ENHRY; CDR2 reads SYGVKD. This CDR3 is built from 13 residues. Trimming stripped 2 bases from V and 8 bases from J, with 10 bases between. The CDR3 is CAISEEPGDTIYF. The CDR3 nucleotides are TGTGCCATCAGTGAGGAACCAGGGGACACCATATATTTT.

The chain has TRBV5-4 and TRBJ2-3; D gene unclear. Germline V gives CDR1 SGHNT, CDR2 YYREEE (reference sequence). Between the trimmed V and J ends, which lost 0 bases and 0 bases, there was a span of 8 bases. The CDR3 extends over 15 amino acids. In DNA form, the CDR3 reads TGTGCCAGCAGCTTGGGGCCGCCCAGCACAGATACGCAGTATTTT. This codes for CASSLGPPSTDTQYF.